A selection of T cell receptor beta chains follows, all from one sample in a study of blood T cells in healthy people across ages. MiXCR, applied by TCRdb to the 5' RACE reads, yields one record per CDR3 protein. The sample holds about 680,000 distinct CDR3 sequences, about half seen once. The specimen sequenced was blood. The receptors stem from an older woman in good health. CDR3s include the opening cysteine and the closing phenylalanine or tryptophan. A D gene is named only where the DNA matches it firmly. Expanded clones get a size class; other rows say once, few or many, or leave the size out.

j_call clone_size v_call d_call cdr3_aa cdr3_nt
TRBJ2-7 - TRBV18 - CASSPLIAATSSYEQYF TGTGCCAGCTCACCACTGATAGCGGCAACGAGCTCCTACGAGCAGTACTTC
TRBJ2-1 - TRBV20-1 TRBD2 CSARKREFDNEQFF TGCAGTGCTAGAAAGCGGGAGTTTGACAATGAGCAGTTCTTC
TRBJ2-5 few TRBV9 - CASSTRRGETQYF TGTGCCAGCAGCACCAGGCGGGGAGAGACCCAGTACTTC
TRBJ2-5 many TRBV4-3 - CASSQDEGAGETQYF TGCGCCAGCAGCCAAGATGAAGGGGCAGGAGAGACCCAGTACTTC
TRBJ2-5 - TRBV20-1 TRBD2 CSAWVAGIETQYF TGCAGTGCTTGGGTAGCGGGAATCGAGACCCAGTACTTC
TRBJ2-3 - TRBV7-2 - CASSFKSTDTQYF TGTGCCAGCAGCTTCAAGAGCACAGATACGCAGTATTTT
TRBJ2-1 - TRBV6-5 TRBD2 CASSYGLAGHNEQFF TGTGCCAGCAGTTACGGACTAGCGGGACACAATGAGCAGTTCTTC
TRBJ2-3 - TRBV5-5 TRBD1 CASSYRDREDTQYF TGTGCCAGCAGTTACCGGGACAGGGAGGATACGCAGTATTTT
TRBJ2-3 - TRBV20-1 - CSARSPLVRNEYF TGCAGTGCTAGAAGCCCCCTAGTGAGGAATGAGTATTTT
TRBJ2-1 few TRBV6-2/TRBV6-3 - CASSYLGEGYNEQFF TGTGCCAGCAGTTACTTGGGCGAAGGCTACAATGAGCAGTTCTTC
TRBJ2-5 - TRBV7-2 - CASSSAPLSWETQYF TGTGCCAGCAGTAGCGCCCCTCTCTCATGGGAGACCCAGTACTTC
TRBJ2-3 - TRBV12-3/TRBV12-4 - CASSLPGTLTTDTQYF TGTGCCAGCAGTTTGCCCGGGACACTCACAACAGATACGCAGTATTTT
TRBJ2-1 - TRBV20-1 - CSAGDLINEQFF TGCAGTGCTGGGGACTTAATCAATGAGCAGTTCTTC
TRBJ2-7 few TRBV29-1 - CSVHGGGLGAAYEQYF TGCAGCGTCCACGGAGGGGGCCTCGGGGCCGCTTACGAGCAGTACTTC
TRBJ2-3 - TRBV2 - CASSRWTATDTQYF TGTGCCAGCAGTCGATGGACAGCCACAGATACGCAGTATTTT
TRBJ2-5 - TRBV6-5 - CASSYGQFDEQYF TGTGCCAGCAGTTACGGGCAATTCGATGAGCAGTACTTC
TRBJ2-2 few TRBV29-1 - CSTRTGTPNTGELFF TGCAGCACTCGAACCGGGACACCGAACACCGGGGAGCTGTTTTTT
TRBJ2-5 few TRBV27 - CASTSSGLSRETQYF TGTGCCAGCACCTCTTCCGGACTTAGCCGGGAGACCCAGTACTTC
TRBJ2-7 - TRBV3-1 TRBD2 CASSLSGRLWEQYF TGTGCCAGCAGCCTTAGCGGGAGGCTTTGGGAGCAGTACTTC
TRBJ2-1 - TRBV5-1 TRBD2 CASGLAGGSSYNEQFF TGCGCCAGCGGACTAGCGGGAGGGAGCTCCTACAATGAGCAGTTCTTC
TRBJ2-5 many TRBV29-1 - CSGGPLFERGQETQYF TGCAGCGGAGGGCCCCTATTTGAGAGGGGTCAGGAGACCCAGTACTTC
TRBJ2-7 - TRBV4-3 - CASSQDVAGEQDEQYF TGCGCCAGCAGCCAAGATGTGGCAGGGGAACAAGATGAGCAGTACTTC
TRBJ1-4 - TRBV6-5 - CASSYQGASGGKLFF TGTGCCAGCAGTTACCAAGGAGCGTCCGGAGGAAAGCTGTTTTTT
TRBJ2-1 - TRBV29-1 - CSVKQENSYNEQFF TGCAGCGTTAAACAGGAAAACTCCTACAATGAGCAGTTCTTC